This T cell receptor beta chain was sequenced in a study of shared clonotypes between healthy human individuals. The CDR3 runs to 14 residues. Germline-derived CDR1 and CDR2 are SGHNT and YYREEE (reference sequence). V was cut by 3 bases and J by 5 bases, with 14 bases left in between. TCRdb's table, derived via immunoSEQ multiplex PCR, lists solely in-frame clones and lacks some. The sample has a few million clones; over 90% are singletons. J is TRBJ2-5 and V is TRBV5-4; D may be TRBD2 (7 bases). The sequence was collected from a man younger than 35 in good health. Some clones in this sample may be carry-over from other donors' samples. Sequencing was carried out using naive CD4+ T cells from PBMCs. The subset here: CD45RA+ positively selected. In DNA form, the CDR3 reads TGTGCCAGCAGCTGGGGGCTTAGCGGGGAGACCCAGTACTTC. It translates to CASSWGLSGETQYF.